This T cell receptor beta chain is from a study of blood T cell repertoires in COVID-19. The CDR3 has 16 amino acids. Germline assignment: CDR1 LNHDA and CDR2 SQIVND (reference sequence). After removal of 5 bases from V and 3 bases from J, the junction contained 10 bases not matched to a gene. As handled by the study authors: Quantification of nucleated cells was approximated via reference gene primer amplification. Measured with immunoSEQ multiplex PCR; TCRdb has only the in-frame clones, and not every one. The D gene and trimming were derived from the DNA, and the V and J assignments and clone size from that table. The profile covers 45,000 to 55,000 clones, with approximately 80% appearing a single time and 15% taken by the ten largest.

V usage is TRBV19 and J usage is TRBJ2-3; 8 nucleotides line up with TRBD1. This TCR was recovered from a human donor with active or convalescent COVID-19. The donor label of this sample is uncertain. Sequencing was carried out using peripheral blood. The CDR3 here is CASSPLPTGVTDTQYF. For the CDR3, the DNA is TGTGCCAGTAGTCCCCTCCCGACAGGGGTTACAGATACGCAGTATTTT.